This TCR beta chain is from a study of radiation and T cells in renal cell carcinoma. Time point: blood 4 weeks post-SBRT, at nephrectomy. Treatment: 15 Gy SBRT to primary tumor, nephrectomy 4 weeks later. Germline CDR1 is SGHRS and CDR2 is YFSETQ. V shed 7 bases, J shed 5 bases, and the junction held 19 bases outside the gene matches. The CDR3 has 17 amino acids. TCRdb's table, derived via immunoSEQ multiplex PCR, lists solely in-frame clones and lacks some. The sample consists of some 100,000 clones, approximately 80% of them appearing once. The sample here was blood, taken from a patient whose treatment included radiotherapy and nephrectomy. The receptor comes from a man aged 60 to 69 with renal cell carcinoma. The genes are TRBV5-1 and TRBJ2-7, with TRBD1 identical over 9 bases. The CDR3 reads CASSLSRGDRAGNEQYF. The CDR3 DNA sequence: TGCGCCAGCTCCCTGAGCCGGGGGGACAGGGCTGGGAACGAGCAGTACTTC.